This T cell receptor (beta chain) was recovered during a study of shared clonotypes between healthy human individuals. This CDR3 has 17 residues. V lost 2 bases to trimming and J lost 4 bases, with 19 bases between them. Germline assignment: CDR1 LNHDA and CDR2 SQIVND (reference sequence). Repertoires were generated with immunoSEQ multiplex PCR, while TCRdb's copy carries only in-frame clones and drops some. The sample carries approximately 2,000,000 clones, 93% recorded once. Naive CD8 cells comprised CD45RO-negative, CCR7-positively selected cells, excluding terminally differentiated effector memory CD45RA+ cells.

The J gene is TRBJ2-3, the V gene TRBV19; perhaps TRBD1 as D (6 bases). The receptor was isolated from a man between 18 and 29 years old in good health. Some clones in this sample may be carry-over from other donors' samples. Sample: naive CD8+ T cells from PBMCs. This CDR3 is CASSIPLPGAVPDTQYF. In DNA, the CDR3 is TGTGCCAGTAGTATACCCCTGCCAGGGGCGGTTCCAGATACGCAGTATTTT. Based on the CDR3 plus reference TRBV19 and TRBJ2-3, the full variable domain is DGGITQSPKYLFRKEGQNVTLSCEQNLNHDAMYWYRQDPGQGLRLIYYSQIVNDFQKGDIAEGYSVSREKKESFPLTVTSAQKNPTAFYLCASSIPLPGAVPDTQYFGPGTRLTVL.